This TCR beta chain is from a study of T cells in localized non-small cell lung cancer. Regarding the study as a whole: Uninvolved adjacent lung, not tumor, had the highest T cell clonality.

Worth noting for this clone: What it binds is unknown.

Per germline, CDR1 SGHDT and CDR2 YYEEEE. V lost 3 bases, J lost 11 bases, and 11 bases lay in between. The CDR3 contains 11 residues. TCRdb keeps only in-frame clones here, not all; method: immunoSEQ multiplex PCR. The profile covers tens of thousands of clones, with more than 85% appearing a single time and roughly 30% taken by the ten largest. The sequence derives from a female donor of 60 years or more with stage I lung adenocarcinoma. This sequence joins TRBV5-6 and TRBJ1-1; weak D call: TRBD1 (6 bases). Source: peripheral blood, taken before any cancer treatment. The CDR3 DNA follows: TGTGCCAGCAGCTGGGAGGGGGACGCTTTCTTT. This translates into CASSWEGDAFF.